The 31 T cell receptor beta chains in this list originate from one sample, sequenced in a study of T cell responses to AZD1222 COVID-19 vaccine. Method: immunoSEQ multiplex PCR; TCRdb's copy keeps in-frame clones and lacks some. The sample carries under 200,000 clones, about nine tenths recorded once. Sequencing was performed on peripheral blood, taken on day 0 of AZD1222 vaccination. These receptor sequences come from an adult in good health.

The chain employs TRBV7-8 and TRBJ2-1; TRBD1 agrees at 7 bases. The CDR3 totals 16 residues. Trimming cost V 6 bases and J 5 bases; bases outside gene matches: 13. Per germline, CDR1 SGHVS and CDR2 FQNEAQ. This chain's CDR3 is CASRQGLGGKNNEQFF. The CDR3 nucleotides read TGTGCCAGCAGACAGGGGCTAGGGGGTAAGAACAATGAGCAGTTCTTC.

The chain combines TRBV2 with TRBJ1-1; D gene ambiguous. V lost 7 bases and J lost 11, with 14 bases in between. CDR1 is SNHLY and CDR2 is FYNNEI in the germline V gene. The CDR3 has 11 amino acids. CDR3 protein: CASTDQSRAFF. The CDR3 coding sequence is TGTGCCAGCACGGATCAGAGCCGGGCTTTCTTT.

The CDR3 DNA is TGTGCCAGCAGCAAGGACAGGAATCAGCCCCAGCATTTT. Translating it yields CASSKDRNQPQHF. The J gene is TRBJ1-5, the V gene TRBV7-3; 7 nucleotides line up with TRBD1. Germline assignment: CDR1 SGHTA and CDR2 FQGTGA. This CDR3 is built from 13 residues. V dropped 5 bases and J dropped 4; count of bases not matched to a gene: 2.

This chain uses TRBV11-3 with TRBJ2-3; tentatively, D is TRBD2 (6 bases). The CDR3 loop spans 16 amino acids. CDR1 SGHNT and CDR2 YENEEA come from the germline V gene. Deletions cut 1 base from V and 0 bases from J, with 11 bases between. The CDR3 here is CASSLGLALSTDTQYF. CDR3 DNA sequence: TGTGCCAGCAGCTTAGGGCTAGCGCTTAGCACAGATACGCAGTATTTT. Combining the CDR3 with reference TRBV11-3 and TRBJ2-3 gives the whole variable domain EAGVVQSPRYKIIEKKQPVAFWCNPISGHNTLYWYLQNLGQGPELLIRYENEEAVDDSQLPKDRFSAERLKGVDSTLKIQPAELGDSAVYLCASSLGLALSTDTQYFGPGTRLTVL.

J is TRBJ2-3 and V is TRBV7-9; 7 positions agree with TRBD1. CDR3 length equals 15 residues. The trim removed 6 bases at V and 1 base at J, leaving 7 bases unmatched. Germline CDR1 reads SEHNR; CDR2 reads FQNEAQ (reference sequence). CDR3 amino acids: CASSSRGQGTDTQYF. The CDR3 DNA reads TGTGCCAGCAGTTCTAGGGGGCAGGGCACAGATACGCAGTATTTT.

This chain uses TRBV25-1 with TRBJ1-4; D not resolved. V lost 5 bases and J lost 7, with 14 bases in between. Germline lookup yields CDR1 MGHDK and CDR2 SYGVNS. This CDR3 has 14 residues. CDR3 bases: TGTGCCAGCAGTTCGACCCTTCGGGCTGAAAAACTGTTTTTT. Translated: CASSSTLRAEKLFF.

The chain carries TRBV7-2 and TRBJ1-3; D remains ambiguous. The V gene lost 3 bases and the J gene lost 4 bases, with 16 bases spanning the gap. The CDR3 extends over 16 amino acids. The germline V gene has CDR1 SGHTA and CDR2 FQGNSA. The CDR3 nucleotides are TGTGCCAGCAGCTTTTTACCGACGACTCGGGGAAACACCATATATTTT. It translates to CASSFLPTTRGNTIYF.

V and J are TRBV2 and TRBJ2-7, with D hard to call. With 3 bases removed from V and 11 bases from J, the gap between germline ends came to 11 bases. Per the germline V gene, CDR1 is SNHLY and CDR2 is FYNNEI. The CDR3 is made up of 11 amino acids. CDR3 coding DNA: TGTGCCAGCAGTGATGGTGTTATAGAGTACTTC. Amino acids: CASSDGVIEYF. The full variable domain, with the rest looked up from reference TRBV2 and TRBJ2-7, is EPEVTQTPSHQVTQMGQEVILRCVPISNHLYFYWYRQILGQKVEFLVSFYNNEISEKSEIFDDQFSVERPDGSNFTLKIRSTKLEDSAMYFCASSDGVIEYFGPGTRLTVT.

V usage is TRBV6-2 or TRBV6-3 and J usage is TRBJ2-7, with a tentative D call TRBD1 (5 bases). The length of the CDR3 is 14 residues. The germline CDR1 and CDR2 sequences are MNHEY and SVGEGT. Trimming removed 6 bases at V and 3 bases at J, with 15 bases between. The CDR3 sequence: CASSANRLNYEQYF. The CDR3 DNA sequence: TGTGCCAGCAGCGCGAACAGGCTTAACTACGAGCAGTACTTC.

The chain links TRBV4-1 to TRBJ2-3; perhaps D is TRBD1 or TRBD2 (6 bases each). This CDR3 contains 18 residues. Trimming took 1 base from V and 2 from J, leaving 19 bases between them. The germline V gene encodes CDR1 MGHRA and CDR2 YSYEKL. The CDR3 DNA follows: TGCGCCAGCAGCCAAGTTCCCTTTAGGGGGGCCTTCACAGATACGCAGTATTTT. Translation gives CASSQVPFRGAFTDTQYF.

The chain recombines TRBV28 with TRBJ1-5, with 7 bases aligning to TRBD1. V gave up 7 bases and J gave up 1 base; unmatched junction bases: 10. Germline CDR1 reads MDHEN; CDR2 reads SYDVKM. The CDR3 covers 16 residues. CDR3 nucleotide sequence: TGTGCCAGCACGGCTAACCGGGACAGCAGCAATCAGCCCCAGCATTTT. Translating gives CASTANRDSSNQPQHF. The full variable domain, with the rest looked up from reference TRBV28 and TRBJ1-5, is DVKVTQSSRYLVKRTGEKVFLECVQDMDHENMFWYRQDPGLGLRLIYFSYDVKMKEKGDIPEGYSVSREKKERFSLILESASTNQTSMYLCASTANRDSSNQPQHFGDGTRLSIL.

This clone appeared once. V and J are TRBV3-1 (or the pseudogene TRBV3-2) and TRBJ1-3; no definite D call. Germline loops: CDR1 LGHDT, CDR2 YNNKEL (reference sequence). The CDR3 covers 16 residues. V shed 4 bases and J shed 4 bases, with 17 bases lying between them. CDR3 amino acids: CASSPSGEPWGNTIYF. The CDR3 DNA is TGTGCCAGCAGCCCCTCGGGAGAACCTTGGGGAAACACCATATATTTT.

This clone has a handful of counts. This rearrangement joins TRBV19 to TRBJ2-2; 10 bases match TRBD1. Germline trimming cut 6 bases from V and 6 bases from J; bases unmatched to any gene: 7. CDR1 and CDR2 from the germline V gene are LNHDA and SQIVND (reference sequence). This CDR3 contains 15 residues. The CDR3 DNA reads TGTGCCAGTAGGGTAGACAGGGGGCGCCCCGGGGAGCTGTTTTTT. This sequence encodes CASRVDRGRPGELFF.

J is TRBJ1-2 and V is TRBV7-9, with a tentative D call TRBD1 (5 bases). The germline V and J ends were trimmed by 1 base and 7 bases, with 13 bases remaining between them. There are 14 residues in the CDR3. The germline CDR1 and CDR2 sequences are SEHNR and FQNEAQ (reference sequence). CDR3 amino acids: CASSLVSQASGYTF. Written as DNA, the CDR3 is TGTGCCAGCAGCTTAGTCTCACAGGCAAGTGGCTACACCTTC. Full variable domain (missing parts from reference TRBV7-9 and TRBJ1-2): DTGVSQNPRHKITKRGQNVTFRCDPISEHNRLYWYRQTLGQGPEFLTYFQNEAQLEKSRLLSDRFSAERPKGSFSTLEIQRTEQGDSAMYLCASSLVSQASGYTFGSGTRLTVV.

V gene TRBV5-1 combines with J gene TRBJ1-1; no clear D. CDR3 length: 14 residues. Trimming cost V 2 bases and J 0 bases, with 8 bases left between them. From germline, CDR1 is SGHRS and CDR2 YFSETQ. CDR3 DNA sequence: TGCGCCAGCAGCTTTGGAGGGATGAACACTGAAGCTTTCTTT. This sequence encodes CASSFGGMNTEAFF.

The V call is TRBV9, the J call TRBJ1-6, with TRBD1 identical over 8 bases. Per germline, CDR1 SGDLS and CDR2 YYNGEE. The V gene end was trimmed by 3 bases and the J gene end by 5 bases; junction bases not matched to a gene: 4. The CDR3 covers 15 residues. CDR3: CASSAGQGNNSPLHF. The CDR3 DNA follows: TGTGCCAGCAGCGCCGGACAGGGCAATAATTCACCCCTCCACTTT. Together with reference TRBV9 and TRBJ1-6, the CDR3 gives the full variable domain: DSGVTQTPKHLITATGQRVTLRCSPRSGDLSVYWYQQSLDQGLQFLIQYYNGEERAKGNILERFSAQQFPDLHSELNLSSLELGDSALYFCASSAGQGNNSPLHFGNGTRLTVT.

The chain is built from TRBV7-9 and TRBJ2-1, with TRBD1 identical over 9 bases. The CDR3 extends over 15 amino acids. The V gene's germline CDR1 is SEHNR and CDR2 FQNEAQ (reference sequence). With V trimmed by 2 bases and J by 8 bases, 7 bases remained unmatched. The CDR3 coding sequence is TGTGCCAGCAGCTTACTGGGACAGGGTACACATGAGCAGTTCTTC. This gives the protein CASSLLGQGTHEQFF.

Concerning this clone itself: The same CDR3 can be traced to other DNA sequences in this sample. The J gene is TRBJ1-2, the V gene TRBV28; D is undetermined. Deletions cut 3 bases from V and 0 bases from J, with 2 bases between. CDR1 and CDR2 from the germline V gene are MDHEN and SYDVKM. The CDR3 runs 12 residues. The chain's CDR3 is CASSFSNYGYTF. CDR3 DNA: TGTGCCAGCAGTTTTTCTAACTATGGCTACACCTTC.

The V gene is TRBV7-3, the J gene TRBJ2-1, with TRBD1 matching over 8 bases. V shed 2 bases, J shed 9 bases, and the junction held 9 bases outside the gene matches. This CDR3 spans 15 amino acids. CDR1 and CDR2 (germline): SGHTA, FQGTGA. CDR3 sequence: CASSLLGQDQGEQFF. CDR3 sequence (DNA): TGTGCCAGCAGCTTATTGGGACAGGACCAGGGTGAGCAGTTCTTC.

The CDR3 spells CASSSSTGNSPLHF. The CDR3 DNA sequence: TGTGCCAGCAGCTCGTCGACAGGAAATTCACCCCTCCACTTT. The V and J genes are TRBV11-3 and TRBJ1-6, with D maybe TRBD1 (6 bases). V was shortened by 4 bases and J by 7 bases, with 11 bases between the two germline ends. The CDR3 has 14 amino acids. CDR1 and CDR2 (germline): SGHNT, YENEEA.

The CDR3 here is CASSLLAGGRDTEAFF. In nucleotides, the CDR3 is TGCGCCAGCAGCTTGTTGGCAGGGGGCAGGGACACTGAAGCTTTCTTT. This chain connects TRBV5-1 to TRBJ1-1; TRBD1 matches 8 bases. CDR3 length equals 16 residues. Germline-derived CDR1 and CDR2 are SGHRS and YFSETQ. The V and J ends lost 1 base and 3 bases, in that order; junction bases with no gene match: 8.

A note on this clone: One end of the junction varies from germline; a read error may be responsible. The chain joins TRBV5-1 to TRBJ2-3; 8 bases line up with TRBD1. Germline-derived CDR1 and CDR2 are SGHRS and YFSETQ. This CDR3 has 17 amino acids. Here the CDR3 reads CASSMPRTGTLTYTQYF. CDR3 DNA: TGCGCCAGCAGCATGCCCCGGACAGGGACACTCACATATACGCAGTATTTT. Full variable domain (rest looked up from reference TRBV5-1 and TRBJ2-3): KAGVTQTPRYLIKTRGQQVTLSCSPISGHRSVSWYQQTPGQGLQFLFEYFSETQRNKGNFPGRFSGRQFSNSRSEMNVSTLELGDSALYLCASSMPRTGTLTYTQYFGPGTRLTVL.

The rearrangement uses TRBV6-5 and TRBJ1-2, with unresolved D. CDR3 length: 13 residues. From germline, CDR1 is MNHEY and CDR2 SVGAGI. The V end lost 8 bases, the J end lost 4 bases, and 14 bases lay between the germline ends. Here the CDR3 DNA reads TGTGCCAGCCGACACGGCCCTTCCTATGGCTACACCTTC. It specifies CASRHGPSYGYTF.

This clone was seen a single time. V gene TRBV29-1 combines with J gene TRBJ1-1; possible D gene TRBD1, 5 bases. The germline V gene encodes CDR1 SQVTM and CDR2 ANQGSEA. V was shortened by 7 bases and J by 1 base, with 10 bases between the two germline ends. The CDR3 sequence is 12 residues long. The CDR3 reads CSALRGNTEAFF. In nucleotides, the CDR3 is TGCAGCGCCCTTAGGGGGAACACTGAAGCTTTCTTT.

The chain joins TRBV3-1 (or the pseudogene TRBV3-2) to TRBJ1-2; no definite D call. Germline V CDR1 and CDR2: LGHDT, YNNKEL (reference sequence). The CDR3 runs to 13 residues. V lost 1 base and J 8 bases, leaving 11 bases between the germline ends. Written as DNA, the CDR3 is TGTGCCAGCAGCCAAGTTGAAGGGAGCGGCTACACCTTC. It yields the protein CASSQVEGSGYTF.

The chain couples TRBV9 to TRBJ1-2; D is possibly TRBD1 (5 bases). This CDR3 region has 13 residues. V lost 5 bases and J lost 4, with 12 bases in between. Germline-derived CDR1 and CDR2 are SGDLS and YYNGEE. The CDR3 is CASSGGSRYGYTF. The DNA for the CDR3 is TGTGCCAGCAGTGGGGGTTCCCGCTATGGCTACACCTTC.

The chain is built from TRBV18 and TRBJ2-7; 7 bases map to TRBD1. V was clipped by 3 bases and J by 1 base; unmatched bases: 3. This CDR3 is 14 amino acids long. Germline V gene lookup returns CDR1 KGHSH and CDR2 LQKENI. The CDR3 region has the DNA TGTGCCAGCTCACCCGACAGGGTGTCCTACGAGCAGTACTTC. Translating it yields CASSPDRVSYEQYF.

V and J are TRBV7-3 and TRBJ2-3; TRBD2 matches 15 bases. The CDR3 sequence is 16 residues long. Germline loops: CDR1 SGHTA, CDR2 FQGTGA. V shed 2 bases and J 5 bases; nucleotides not matched to a gene: 2. The CDR3 protein is CASSLGTSGGQDTQYF. CDR3 bases: TGTGCCAGCAGCTTAGGGACTAGCGGGGGGCAAGATACGCAGTATTTT.

V usage is TRBV5-6 and J usage is TRBJ1-6; 7 nucleotides align to TRBD1. The CDR3 is 17 amino acids. Trimming removed 0 bases from V and 2 bases from J; junction bases left unmatched: 5. Germline V CDR1 and CDR2: SGHDT, YYEEEE. The CDR3 nucleotides read TGTGCCAGCAGCTTGGATCTAGGGGGCACCTATAATTCACCCCTCCACTTT. The encoded protein is CASSLDLGGTYNSPLHF.

The genes are TRBV9 and TRBJ2-7, with a possible D match to TRBD1 (7 bases). V shed 4 bases and J shed 1 base, with 15 bases lying between them. The CDR3 runs 15 residues. Germline CDR1 SGDLS, CDR2 YYNGEE. This chain's CDR3 is CASSPGGGYSYEQYF. The CDR3, as DNA: TGTGCCAGCAGCCCCGGAGGGGGCTATTCCTACGAGCAGTACTTC.

This clone was picked up many times. Other DNA sequences in the sample encode the same CDR3. The CDR3 DNA is TGTGCCAGCAGTGAGGGACAGGGGAATTCACCCCTCCACTTT. Its translation is CASSEGQGNSPLHF. The chain carries TRBV6-4 and TRBJ1-6; 10 bases are shared with TRBD1. After removal of 3 bases from V and 7 bases from J, the junction contained 0 bases not matched to a gene. Germline V lookup: CDR1 MRHNA, CDR2 SNTAGT. The CDR3 is 14 amino acids.